Below, one T cell receptor (beta chain) is given with its context. No antigen is known for it. There are no base qualities to consult, and no much larger clone falls within one base. The time point label here, explained by the study, means: baseline before first vaccination. Vaccinee samples came from UK trials COV001 and COV002, including a single-blind randomized controlled phase 2/3 trial of AZD1222 (ChAdOx1 nCoV-19) in healthy adults. Trial participant PBMC samples were collected at day 0 and day 28 after the second dose for TCRbeta chain sequencing. There are 14 amino acids in the CDR3, from cysteine to phenylalanine inclusive. Of the read, only the CDR3 DNA is kept; its 42 bases are in frame from base 1. CDR1 MDHEN and CDR2 SYDVKM are derived from the germline V gene. Trimming at the junction amounts to 2 bases on V and 5 bases on J, and the germline ends lie 12 bases apart. This specimen belongs to a study of T cell responses to AZD1222 COVID-19 vaccine listed by TCRdb under 2021. Regarding the research as a whole: AZD1222 recipients whose second dose came at about 4 weeks and those whose second dose came at about 12 weeks were combined into one group, since spike-specific TCR depth and breadth did not differ between the two schedules. A total of approximately 240 trial participants underwent TCR sequencing, of whom 207 received two doses of AZD1222 and about 25 received two doses of the MenACWY control vaccine. Trial participants were enrolled into age subgroups of 18-55, 56-69 and 70-plus years, which contained roughly 150, 30 and 60 TCR-sequenced participants, respectively.

The study at large found these results: After two AZD1222 doses, spike-specific TCR breadth and depth were significantly higher than at day 0 and than in MenACWY recipients. The 56-69-year group was small, and its depth increase did not reach significance, likely because of low power. Because no day 14 peak-response samples were available, the repertoires could be characterized only after the peak T cell response. Nearly half of unique spike-specific TCRs reportedly recognized epitopes outside regions mutated in the B.1.351 and B.1.1.7 variants. Only five to seven AZD1222 recipients were SARS-CoV-2 seropositive at baseline, limiting conclusions about previously exposed vaccinees. Participants were mostly white British and included more females than males, and it was suggested by the authors that clonal diversity may have been underestimated. The vaccine-associated CD4 TCRs covered the entire spike protein, and the dominant responses fell in regions 160-218 and 743-854.

The CDR3 regions of human TCRbeta chains were analyzed by immunosequencing. On the authors' methods: Repertoire TCRs were checked for matches against a reference library of SARS-CoV-2-specific TCRs that had been generated using the MIRA antigen-specificity platform. Breadth was defined as the fraction of unique TCRs that were SARS-CoV-2-associated. Depth was defined as the fraction of total T cells that were SARS-CoV-2-associated. Using the MIRA data, each spike-specific TCR was mapped to the spike region that the TCR reacts to and placed in a CD4 or CD8 class. Log10-transformed breadth and depth values were compared by one-way ANOVA with Sidak's multiple comparisons tests. The clones in this table, taken by TCRdb from immuneACCESS, are in-frame only. Not every clone is retained; where verified, under half of the shortfall comes from an unresolved V gene, and the cause of the rest is unknown. V and J calls and clone size follow that table, whereas D and trimming were derived from the DNA. The sample has 130,000 or so clones on record, roughly 94% of them singletons. The ten largest clones add up to roughly 7% of the sample.

This sample comprised peripheral blood, obtained on day 0 of AZD1222 vaccination. The V and J genes are TRBV28 and TRBJ1-2; TRBD1 is a weak D gene call, 5 bases matching. This TCR derives from an adult in good health. CDR3 reads: CASSLHRNGYGYTF. The sequenced DNA is TGTGCCAGCAGTTTACACAGGAATGGATATGGCTACACCTTC.